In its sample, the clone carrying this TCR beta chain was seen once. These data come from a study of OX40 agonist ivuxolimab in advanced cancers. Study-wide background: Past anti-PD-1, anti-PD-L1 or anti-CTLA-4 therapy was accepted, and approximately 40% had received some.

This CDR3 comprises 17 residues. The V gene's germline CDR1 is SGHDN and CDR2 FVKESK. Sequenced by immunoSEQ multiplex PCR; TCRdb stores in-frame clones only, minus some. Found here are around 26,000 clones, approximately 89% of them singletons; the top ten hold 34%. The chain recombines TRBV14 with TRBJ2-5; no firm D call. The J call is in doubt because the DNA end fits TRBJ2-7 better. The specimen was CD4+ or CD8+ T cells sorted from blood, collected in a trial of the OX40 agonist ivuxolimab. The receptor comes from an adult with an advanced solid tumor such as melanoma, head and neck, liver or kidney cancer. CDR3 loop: CASSQDLSPGYSYEQYF. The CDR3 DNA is TGTGCCAGCAGCCAAGATCTTTCCCCGGGTTACTCCTACGAGCAGTACTTC.